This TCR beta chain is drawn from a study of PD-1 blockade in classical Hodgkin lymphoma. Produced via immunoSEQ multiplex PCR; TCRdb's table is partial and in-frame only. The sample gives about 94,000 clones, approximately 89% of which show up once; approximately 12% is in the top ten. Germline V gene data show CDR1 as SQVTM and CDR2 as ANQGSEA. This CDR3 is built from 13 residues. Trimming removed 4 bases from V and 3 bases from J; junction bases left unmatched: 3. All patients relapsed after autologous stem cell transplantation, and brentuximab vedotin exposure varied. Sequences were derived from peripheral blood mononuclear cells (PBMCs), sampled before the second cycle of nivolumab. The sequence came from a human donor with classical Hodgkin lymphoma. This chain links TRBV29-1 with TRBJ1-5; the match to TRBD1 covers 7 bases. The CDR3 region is CSVGGQNNQPQHF. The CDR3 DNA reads TGCAGCGTTGGGGGACAGAACAATCAGCCCCAGCATTTT.